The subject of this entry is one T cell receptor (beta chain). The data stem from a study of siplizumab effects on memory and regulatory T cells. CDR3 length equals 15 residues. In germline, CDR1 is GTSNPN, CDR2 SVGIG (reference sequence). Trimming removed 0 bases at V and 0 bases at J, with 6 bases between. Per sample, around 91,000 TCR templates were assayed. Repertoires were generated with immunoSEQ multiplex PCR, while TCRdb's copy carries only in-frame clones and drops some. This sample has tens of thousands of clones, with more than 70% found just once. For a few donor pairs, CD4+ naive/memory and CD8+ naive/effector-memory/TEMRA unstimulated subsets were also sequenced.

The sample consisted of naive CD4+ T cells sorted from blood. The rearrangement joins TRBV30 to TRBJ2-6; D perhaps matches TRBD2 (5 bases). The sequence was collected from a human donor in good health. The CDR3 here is CAWSVGNSGANVLTF. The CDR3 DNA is TGTGCCTGGAGTGTCGGGAACTCTGGGGCCAACGTCCTGACTTTC. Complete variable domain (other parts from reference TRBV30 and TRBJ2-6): SQTIHQWPATLVQPVGSPLSLECTVEGTSNPNLYWYRQAAGRGLQLLFYSVGIGQISSEVPQNLSASRPQDRQFILSSKKLLLSDSGFYLCAWSVGNSGANVLTFGAGSRLTVL.